This T cell receptor (beta chain) was recorded in a study of shared clonotypes between healthy human individuals (dated by TCRdb to 2018 to 2020). Broadly, across the study: Three men and a couple of women, aged 18 to 49 years, made up the cohort. To estimate repertoire size and how much clonotype sharing occurs between individuals, the study deeply sequenced the blood TCR repertoires of five healthy adults. For each donor, three plates each were used for CD4 naive and CD4 memory, two plates were used for CD8 naive, and one plate was used for CD8 memory. To increase sequencing depth and limit assay-specific biases, different laboratories used diverse techniques to prepare libraries and sequence TCR repertoires. Each donor's leukapheresis produced roughly between roughly 0.85 and 9.5 billion PBMCs. What the authors observed across the whole study: Because the study included a small number of donors, the genetic and exposure-history diversity represented was limited. Rarefaction of sorted-subset datasets indicated incomplete sequencing despite the large sequencing depth. When a few donors were compared, the shared fraction of clonotypes was about 5.4% for naive CD4, roughly 3.3% for naive CD8, 2% to 2.5% for memory CD4, and 0.3% to 0.5% for memory CD8. Based on pairwise subsampling, the degree of clonotype sharing among donors was expected to be affected by sequencing depth. Naive subsets generally had larger estimated clonotype richness than memory subsets. Only blood was sampled, and tissue TCR repertoires likely differ from those in blood. Clonotypes shared by all four sorted-subset donors showed higher generation probabilities than non-shared clonotypes.

Note on this clone: Its antigen is currently not known. No much larger clone exists at a distance of one base, and base qualities are not known.

The germline V gene supplies CDR1 SNHLY and CDR2 FYNNEI. Germline trimming: 3 bases from V, 5 bases from J; junction bases outside gene matches: 1. From its cysteine to its phenylalanine, the CDR3 spans 14 amino acids. Just the 42-base CDR3 DNA is kept, in frame starting at base 1. Donors were healthy HIV-negative adults with no recently reported acute infections or vaccinations. Every donor was a Caucasian adult living in Nashville, Tennessee, USA. CD4+ T cells were enriched by magnetic negative selection, after which naive cells were positively selected on CD45RA and the negative fraction was taken as the memory subset. Blood was collected by leukapheresis, and PBMCs were isolated by Ficoll-Histopaque density gradient centrifugation and then cryopreserved in liquid nitrogen vapor phase. Purity and quantity of every magnetically sorted T cell population were checked by analytical flow cytometry. Each sorted fraction had its genomic DNA isolated and then quantified by UV absorbance on a Nanodrop 2000c.

Using the deep immunoSEQ assay, multiplex PCR amplified TCR CDR3 regions from genomic DNA. Extracted genomic DNA from each cell subset was distributed evenly across all wells of several immunoSEQ 96-well plates, and each plate was treated as a replicate. For sorted subsets, approximately 200 ng of genomic DNA, equivalent to some 30,000 T cell genomes, went into each replicate PCR. Purified libraries were measured with a Qubit 3.0 fluorometer, size-checked on a Bioanalyzer 2100, and measured again with the KAPA Library Quantification kit. A separate single-read 150-cycle Illumina NextSeq 550 flow cell was used to sequence each immunoSEQ 96-well plate. The original pipeline was this. The immunoSEQ output contained only junctional sequences without quality scores, so filtering could not match that applied to full-length reads. To assign V/J genes and CDR3, sequences were annotated using PyIR, a Python wrapper for IgBLAST v1.9, with IMGT germline references. Any read was removed if the V/J assignment was weak (E-value above 1e-6), the CDR3 was missing, or the read contained stop codons, out-of-frame junctions, or ambiguous translated residues. V3J clonotypes were defined by identical inferred V gene, J gene, and CDR3 amino acid sequence. Percentage overlap between repertoires was calculated by dividing the number of shared unique clonotypes by the size of the smaller repertoire. RTK rarefaction, the Chao1 estimator, and Recon v2.1 estimates of unobserved clonotypes were used to assess repertoire richness. Generation probabilities were computed with OLGA for all TCRbeta clonotypes obtained by the gDNA method from a handful of donors. This is the immuneACCESS table as TCRdb keeps it, with only in-frame sequences that have V and J called. A part of the clones is gone; compared with another copy, unresolved V genes explain less than half, and the rest is unexplained. V and J calls plus clone size are reproduced from that table; the DNA served to infer D and trimming. This sample is represented by about 700,000 clones; roughly 70% of them were singletons. Roughly 1.7% of the sample lies in the top ten.

Sequencing used memory CD4+ T cells sorted from blood. The cell subset or site label here, explained by the study, means: CD45RA-negative fraction. This TCR came from a woman aged 30 to 39 in good health. The V and J segments used are TRBV2 and TRBJ1-5; 10 bases in the junction line up with TRBD1. The CDR3 amino acid sequence is: CASSEGTGDQPQHF. In nucleotides, the sequence is TGTGCCAGCAGTGAGGGGACAGGGGATCAGCCCCAGCATTTT.